This is a list of T cell receptor beta chains from one sample in a study of T cells in localized non-small cell lung cancer. Some clones are missing from TCRdb's copy, which holds only in-frame ones; the method was immunoSEQ multiplex PCR. The data hold fewer than 3,000 clones, with about 35% observed a single time. The sample in question was lung tumor tissue, obtained before any cancer treatment. All receptors derive from a man between 40 and 75 years old with stage II lung adenocarcinoma. The conserved cysteine and the conserved F or W are not part of the CDR3 here. D genes are given only for firm matches. Rows may omit the clone size; those that give it use once, few, many or a size class.

d_call v_call clone_size cdr3_aa
TRBD1 TRBV9 medium-sized ASSLGGQGKGSPLH
- TRBV6-8 - ASSYSTGTSNTEAF
TRBD2 TRBV30 few AWGRGGRDEQY
- TRBV4-1 few ASSYGINSPLH
- TRBV19 few ASSTQGYSNQPQH
TRBD1 TRBV28 once ASRGGQGKGQPQH
TRBD1 TRBV30 once AWSGSGQGNQPQH
- TRBV9 few ASSVSLRDTSLGTEAF
- TRBV14 - ASSQGLEQY
TRBD2 TRBV10-3 - AISESTSGGPQAGELF
- TRBV1 - ASSQVTVGGELF
TRBD1 TRBV7-4 medium-sized ASSFGQGNEQF
TRBD2 TRBV5-1 - ASSPSGGGPYNEQF
- TRBV11-3 - ASSSELYVSGNTIY
- TRBV6-8 few ASSPGPAYGYT
- TRBV18 - ASSYGQNQADTQY